Reported below is one TCR beta chain. These data are taken from a study of CD8 T cells in ankylosing spondylitis. MiXCR, run by TCRdb on the 5' RACE reads, gives a single entry per CDR3 protein. The sample lists 250,000 to 300,000 distinct CDR3 sequences, around 19% occurring once. Trimming cost V 1 base and J 5 bases; bases outside gene matches: 3. The germline gives CDR1 DFQATT, CDR2 SNEGSKA (reference sequence). There are 13 residues in the CDR3. This receptor was obtained from a male donor with ankylosing spondylitis or in good health (not recorded which). The source material was blood, either unsorted or a sorted T cell fraction (not recorded which). The J gene is TRBJ2-5, the V gene TRBV20-1; 8 bases fit TRBD1. DNA of the CDR3: TGCAGTGCTAGAGGGGACAGGTCTGAGACCCAGTACTTC. Protein: CSARGDRSETQYF.